This T cell receptor beta chain is from a study of blood T cell repertoires in COVID-19. Germline CDR1 is LGHDT and CDR2 is YNNKEL (reference sequence). The CDR3 spans 15 residues. The V segment lost 4 bases and the J segment 0 bases; nucleotides outside the gene matches: 5. This clone was seen only a few times. Sequenced by immunoSEQ multiplex PCR; TCRdb stores in-frame clones only, minus some. The sample includes 200,000 to 250,000 clones, approximately 86% of them seen just once. The chain uses TRBV3-1 (or the pseudogene TRBV3-2) and TRBJ2-7, with 8 bases aligning to TRBD2. Specimen: peripheral blood. The source of this sequence is a woman aged 80 or over with active or convalescent COVID-19. The CDR3 DNA reads as TGTGCCAGCAGCCCCACTAGCGGTAGCTCCTACGAGCAGTACTTC. This encodes CASSPTSGSSYEQYF.